Listed below are T cell receptor beta chains from one sample, sequenced in a study of cytomegalovirus exposure and HLA in healthy donors. The repertoire was sequenced with immunoSEQ multiplex PCR; TCRdb's copy has only in-frame clones and lacks some. The sample has approximately 110,000 clones; over 60% are singletons. Sequencing input: PBMCs. These receptors came from a young man in good health and CMV-seropositive. Both conserved end residues are part of each CDR3. D genes are given only for firm matches. Where a row states a size, it is once, few, many or the class of an expanded clone; other rows omit it.

d_call	clone_size	v_call	j_call	cdr3_nt	cdr3_aa
TRBD2	-	TRBV13	TRBJ2-1	TGTGCCAGCAGCCGTCGGGCTAGCGGGGGAAACAATGAGCAGTTCTTC	CASSRRASGGNNEQFF
TRBD1	few	TRBV27	TRBJ1-2	TGTGCCAGCAGAGGACAGGGGTTCTATGGCTACACCTTC	CASRGQGFYGYTF
-	-	TRBV7-9	TRBJ1-1	TGTGCCAGCGATCAGGAAGTGAACACTGAAGCTTTCTTT	CASDQEVNTEAFF
TRBD1	few	TRBV2	TRBJ1-6	TGTGCCAGCAGGGGACAGCTCTATAATTCACCCCTCCACTTT	CASRGQLYNSPLHF
TRBD1	few	TRBV7-9	TRBJ2-7	TGTGCCAGCAGCTTAGTCCGGGACAGTGGGTACGAGCAGTACTTC	CASSLVRDSGYEQYF
-	few	TRBV5-4	TRBJ1-3	TGTGCCAGCAGCTTGGACGGTGGAAACACCATATATTTT	CASSLDGGNTIYF
-	few	TRBV2	TRBJ2-5	TGTGCCAGCAGTGCCTCTTTCCAGACCCAGTACTTC	CASSASFQTQYF
-	-	TRBV10-2	TRBJ2-3	TGCGCCAGCAGAGCCGGGACTGGGAGAACAGATACGCAGTATTTT	CASRAGTGRTDTQYF
TRBD1	-	TRBV5-1	TRBJ2-6	TGCGCCAGCAGCCTTCACAGGGGTTCTGGGGCCAACGTCCTGACTTTC	CASSLHRGSGANVLTF
-	once	TRBV7-2	TRBJ1-6	TGTGCCAGCAGCCCGAGGGAGGCTGGCTCCTATAATTCACCCCTCCACTTT	CASSPREAGSYNSPLHF
TRBD2	-	TRBV2	TRBJ2-1	TGTGCCAGCAGGGGCGGGGGGGCGATTTACAATGAGCAGTTCTTC	CASRGGGAIYNEQFF
-	-	TRBV5-1	TRBJ1-2	TGCGCCAGCAGCTCCAGTCGGGGGGAGGACTATGGCTACACCTTC	CASSSSRGEDYGYTF
-	few	TRBV4-1	TRBJ1-1	TGCGCCAGCAGCCCGCTCGGGGGGGATGACACTGAAGCTTTCTTT	CASSPLGGDDTEAFF
-	-	TRBV2	TRBJ1-5	TGTGCCAGCGCCAATTCGCGGACTAATCAGCCCCAGCATTTT	CASANSRTNQPQHF
TRBD2	-	TRBV5-1	TRBJ2-2	TGCGCCAGCAGCCCACTAGCGGGGGGGTCCGGGGAGCTGTTTTTT	CASSPLAGGSGELFF
TRBD1	-	TRBV27	TRBJ2-7	TGTGCCAGCATTGCCTCAGACAGGGAGACGGCCTACGAGCAGTACTTC	CASIASDRETAYEQYF
-	-	TRBV5-1	TRBJ1-2	TGCGCCAGCAGCTGGACCTCCGGGGACACCTATGGCTACACCTTC	CASSWTSGDTYGYTF
TRBD1	-	TRBV2	TRBJ1-2	TGTGCCAGCATAAGACAGGGCCACGTGTATGGCTACACCTTC	CASIRQGHVYGYTF
TRBD1	-	TRBV27	TRBJ1-4	TGTGCCAGCAGTCAACCGGGACAGTGGAATGAAAAACTGTTTTTT	CASSQPGQWNEKLFF
-	once	TRBV21-1	TRBJ2-7	TGTGCCAGCAGCTCCCTAGGCGATTCGGTGGAGCAGTACTTC	CASSSLGDSVEQYF
-	-	TRBV6-1	TRBJ1-4	TGTGCCAGCCAGGAGGGAACTAATGAAAAACTGTTTTTT	CASQEGTNEKLFF
-	-	TRBV7-2	TRBJ2-7	TGTGCCAGCAGCCCCGGGGTGGGTTACGAGCAGTACTTC	CASSPGVGYEQYF
-	many	TRBV10-1	TRBJ2-7	TGCGCCAGCAGTGAGTCGGGGCAGGGTAAAAACGAGCAGTACTTC	CASSESGQGKNEQYF
-	few	TRBV7-9	TRBJ1-4	TGTGCCAGCAGCGAAGGAGGGCTGGTGCAAAAACTGTTTTTT	CASSEGGLVQKLFF
TRBD1	-	TRBV14	TRBJ2-7	TGTGCCAGCAGCCAGTGGAAGGGGGCAACCTACGAGCAGTACTTC	CASSQWKGATYEQYF
-	-	TRBV11-2	TRBJ2-5	TGTGCCAGCAGCTTAGGGAGTTTCGAGGAGACCCAGTACTTC	CASSLGSFEETQYF
-	-	TRBV30	TRBJ1-2	TGTGCCTGGGCGCCTTACTATGGCTACACCTTC	CAWAPYYGYTF
-	-	TRBV19	TRBJ1-5	TGTGCCAGTAGTATGCGGCAGGGGACCATCTCCTATCAGCCCCAGCATTTT	CASSMRQGTISYQPQHF
-	few	TRBV28	TRBJ1-1	TGTGCCAGCAACGGAGAGGGAGGGACTGAAGCTTTCTTT	CASNGEGGTEAFF
-	-	TRBV28	TRBJ2-7	TGTGCCAGCAATACTAGGCAGAGACGCTACGAGCAGTACTTC	CASNTRQRRYEQYF
TRBD2	-	TRBV29-1	TRBJ2-7	TGCAGCGTTGATATTAGCGGGGTTTCCTACGAGCAGTACTTC	CSVDISGVSYEQYF
-	once	TRBV18	TRBJ1-4	TGTGCCAGCTCACCACCGGCAGGGGCGGGTGAAAAACTGTTTTTT	CASSPPAGAGEKLFF
TRBD1	-	TRBV6-5	TRBJ1-2	TGTGCCAGCAGTTCGGGACAGAGCATCTATGGCTACCCCTTC	CASSSGQSIYGYPF
TRBD1	-	TRBV10-1	TRBJ2-1	TGCGCCAGCAGTGGAACAGGGGCGAAGAATGAGCAGTTCTTC	CASSGTGAKNEQFF
TRBD2	once	TRBV28	TRBJ2-3	TGTGCCAGCAGCCGCGAGCGGGGGGGCATAGATACGCAGTATTTT	CASSRERGGIDTQYF
-	few	TRBV15	TRBJ1-5	TGTGCCACCAGCAGGGCTCGGACAGAAGTCAATCAGCCCCAGCATTTT	CATSRARTEVNQPQHF
-	-	TRBV30	TRBJ2-5	TGTGCCTGCCGAGCGGAGGAGACCCAGTACTTC	CACRAEETQYF
-	-	TRBV7-9	TRBJ1-5	TGTGCCAGCAGCTTAGGGGGGCCCAATCAGCCCCAGCATTTT	CASSLGGPNQPQHF
TRBD1	-	TRBV28	TRBJ1-6	TGTGCCAGCAGGCCCGGACAGGGGGGTTCACCCCTCCACTTT	CASRPGQGGSPLHF
-	once	TRBV6-1	TRBJ1-1	TGTGCCAGCAGTATAGGGGGAACTGAAGCTTTCTTT	CASSIGGTEAFF
TRBD1	-	TRBV2	TRBJ1-2	TGTGCCAGCAGTACAGGGGTAGTGGGTGGCTACACCTTC	CASSTGVVGGYTF
-	-	TRBV6-5	TRBJ1-5	TGTGCCAGCAGTACAGGGCTACGGCAGCCCCAGCATTTT	CASSTGLRQPQHF
TRBD1	-	TRBV18	TRBJ1-2	TGTGCCAGCTCACCAAAGAGGACAGGGGGCGAAGGCTACACCTTC	CASSPKRTGGEGYTF
TRBD2	-	TRBV6-5	TRBJ2-5	TGTGCCAGCATTCTAGCGGGCCTCCAAGAGACCCAGTACTTC	CASILAGLQETQYF
TRBD1	-	TRBV30	TRBJ2-7	TGTGCCTGGAGTGTGGCCAGGGGGCATTTATACTTC	CAWSVARGHLYF
TRBD2	-	TRBV9	TRBJ2-3	TGTGCCAGCAGCGACGGGGGGTGGGGCGCAGATACGCAGTATTTT	CASSDGGWGADTQYF
-	-	TRBV5-1	TRBJ1-3	TGCGCCAGCAGTTCAGGGGCCGTATTTGGAAACACCATATATTTT	CASSSGAVFGNTIYF
-	few	TRBV7-9	TRBJ1-1	TGTGCCAGCAGCCCTCGACAGTTTCCCAACACTGAAGCTTTCTTT	CASSPRQFPNTEAFF
TRBD1	once	TRBV7-9	TRBJ2-7	TGTGCCAGCAGCTTCTCCTACAGGGGGCTCTACGAGCAGTACTTC	CASSFSYRGLYEQYF
-	-	TRBV5-5	TRBJ2-1	TGTGCCAGCAGCTTGGACAGGGAGGGGTTCAATGAGCAGTTCTTC	CASSLDREGFNEQFF
TRBD1	-	TRBV5-1	TRBJ1-3	TGCGCCAGCAGCCCTGGGACAGGGACAGTAAACACCATATATTTT	CASSPGTGTVNTIYF
TRBD2	-	TRBV7-9	TRBJ2-1	TGTGCCAGCAGCGAATCTAGCGGGGGGGCCTGGAATGAGCAGTTCTTC	CASSESSGGAWNEQFF